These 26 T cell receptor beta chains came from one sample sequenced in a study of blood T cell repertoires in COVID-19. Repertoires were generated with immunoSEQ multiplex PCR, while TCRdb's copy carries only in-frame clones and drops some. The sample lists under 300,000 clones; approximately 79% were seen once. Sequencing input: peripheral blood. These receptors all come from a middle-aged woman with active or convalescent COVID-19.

The CDR3 DNA sequence: TGCGCCAGCAGCCAAGAGAGGCTAGCGGTCTACAATGAGCAGTTCTTC. Encoded protein: CASSQERLAVYNEQFF. V usage is TRBV4-1 and J usage is TRBJ2-1, with 7 bases identical to TRBD2. The CDR3 extends over 16 amino acids. The germline V gene has CDR1 MGHRA and CDR2 YSYEKL. With 0 bases clipped from V and 3 bases from J, the junction kept 5 bases outside the gene matches.

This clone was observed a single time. This CDR3 reads CASSRFTRAKANYGYTF. In DNA form, the CDR3 reads TGTGCCAGCAGTCGATTCACTCGAGCGAAAGCTAACTATGGCTACACCTTC. The chain is built from TRBV6-6 and TRBJ1-2, with unresolved D. Trimming removed 5 bases at V and 0 bases at J, with 19 bases between. Looked up from germline, CDR1 is MNHNY and CDR2 is SVGAGI (reference sequence). The CDR3 is 17 residues long.

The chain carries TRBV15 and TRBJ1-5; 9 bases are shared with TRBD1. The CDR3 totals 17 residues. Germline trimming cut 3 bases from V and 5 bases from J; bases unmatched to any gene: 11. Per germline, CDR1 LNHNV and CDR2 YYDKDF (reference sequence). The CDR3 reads CATSRGNRDRDDQPQHF. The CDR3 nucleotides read TGTGCCACCAGCAGGGGAAACCGGGACAGGGATGATCAGCCCCAGCATTTT. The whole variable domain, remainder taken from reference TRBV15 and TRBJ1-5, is DAMVIQNPRYQVTQFGKPVTLSCSQTLNHNVMYWYQQKSSQAPKLLFHYYDKDFNNEADTPDNFQSRRPNTSFCFLDIRSPGLGDTAMYLCATSRGNRDRDDQPQHFGDGTRLSIL.

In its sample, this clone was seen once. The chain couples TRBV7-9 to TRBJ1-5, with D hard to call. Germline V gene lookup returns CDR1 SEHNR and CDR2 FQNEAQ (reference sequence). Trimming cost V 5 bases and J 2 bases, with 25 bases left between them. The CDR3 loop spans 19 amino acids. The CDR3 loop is CASSPYHPSGREGNQPQHF. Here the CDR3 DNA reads TGTGCCAGCAGCCCGTACCACCCTTCCGGACGGGAGGGCAATCAGCCCCAGCATTTT.

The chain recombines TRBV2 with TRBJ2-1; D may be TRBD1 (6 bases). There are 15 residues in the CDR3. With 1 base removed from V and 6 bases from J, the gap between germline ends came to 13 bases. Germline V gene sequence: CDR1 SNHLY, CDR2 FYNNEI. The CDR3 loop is CASSEGSRGGNEQFF. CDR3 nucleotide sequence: TGTGCCAGCAGTGAAGGGTCCAGGGGTGGCAATGAGCAGTTCTTC.

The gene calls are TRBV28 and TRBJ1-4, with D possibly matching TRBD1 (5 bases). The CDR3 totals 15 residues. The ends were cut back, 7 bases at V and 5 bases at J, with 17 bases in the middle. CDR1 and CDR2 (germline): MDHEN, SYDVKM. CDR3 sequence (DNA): TGTGCCAGCATCGGAGGGAGGGGAATAAATGAAAAACTGTTTTTT. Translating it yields CASIGGRGINEKLFF.

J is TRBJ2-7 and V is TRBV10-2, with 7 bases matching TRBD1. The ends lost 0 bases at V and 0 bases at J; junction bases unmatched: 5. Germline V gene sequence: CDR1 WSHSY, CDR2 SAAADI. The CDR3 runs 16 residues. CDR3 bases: TGCGCCAGCAGTGAGTCAACGGACAGGAGCTCCTACGAGCAGTACTTC. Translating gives CASSESTDRSSYEQYF.

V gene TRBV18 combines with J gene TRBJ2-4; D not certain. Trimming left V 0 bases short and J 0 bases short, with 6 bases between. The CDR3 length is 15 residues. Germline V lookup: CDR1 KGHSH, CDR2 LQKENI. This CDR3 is CASSPPSVAKNIQYF. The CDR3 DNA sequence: TGTGCCAGCTCACCACCGTCAGTAGCCAAAAACATTCAGTACTTC.

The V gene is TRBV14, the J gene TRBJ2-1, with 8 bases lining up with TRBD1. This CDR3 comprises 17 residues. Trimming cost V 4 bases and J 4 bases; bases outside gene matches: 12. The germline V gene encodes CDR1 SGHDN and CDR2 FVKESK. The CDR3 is CASSRILDRGLYNEQFF. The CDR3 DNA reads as TGTGCCAGCAGCCGAATACTTGACAGGGGACTTTACAATGAGCAGTTCTTC.

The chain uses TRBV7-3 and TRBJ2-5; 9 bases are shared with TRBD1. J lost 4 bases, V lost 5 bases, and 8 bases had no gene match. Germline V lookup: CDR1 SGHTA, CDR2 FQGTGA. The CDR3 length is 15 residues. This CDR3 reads CASSVGTGPGETQYF. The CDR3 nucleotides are TGTGCCAGCAGCGTAGGGACAGGGCCTGGAGAGACCCAGTACTTC.

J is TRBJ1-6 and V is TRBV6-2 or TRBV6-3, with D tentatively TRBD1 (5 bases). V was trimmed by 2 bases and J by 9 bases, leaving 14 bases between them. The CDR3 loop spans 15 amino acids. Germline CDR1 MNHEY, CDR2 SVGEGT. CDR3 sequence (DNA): TGTGCCAGCAGTTACGGGCAGGGTATGCTTTCACCCCTCCACTTT. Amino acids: CASSYGQGMLSPLHF.

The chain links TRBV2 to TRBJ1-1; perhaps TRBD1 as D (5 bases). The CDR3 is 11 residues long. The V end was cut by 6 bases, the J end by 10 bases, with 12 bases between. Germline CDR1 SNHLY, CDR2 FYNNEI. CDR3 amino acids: CASSIRDLAFF. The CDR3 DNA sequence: TGTGCCAGCAGCATCAGGGATCTAGCTTTCTTT.

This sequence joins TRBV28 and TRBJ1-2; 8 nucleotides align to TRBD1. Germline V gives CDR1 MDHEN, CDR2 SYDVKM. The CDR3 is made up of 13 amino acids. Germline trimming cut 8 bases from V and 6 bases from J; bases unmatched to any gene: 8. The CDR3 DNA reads TGTGCCAGCGGCCTGACAGGGGTTCATGGCTACACCTTC. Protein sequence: CASGLTGVHGYTF.

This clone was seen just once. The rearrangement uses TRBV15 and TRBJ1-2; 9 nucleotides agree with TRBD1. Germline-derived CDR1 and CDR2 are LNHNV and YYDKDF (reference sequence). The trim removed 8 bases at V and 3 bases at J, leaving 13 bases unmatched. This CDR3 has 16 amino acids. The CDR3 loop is CATGRDRVDRHYGYTF. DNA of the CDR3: TGTGCCACCGGACGGGACAGGGTGGATCGCCACTATGGCTACACCTTC. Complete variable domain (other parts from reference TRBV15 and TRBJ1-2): DAMVIQNPRYQVTQFGKPVTLSCSQTLNHNVMYWYQQKSSQAPKLLFHYYDKDFNNEADTPDNFQSRRPNTSFCFLDIRSPGLGDTAMYLCATGRDRVDRHYGYTFGSGTRLTVV.

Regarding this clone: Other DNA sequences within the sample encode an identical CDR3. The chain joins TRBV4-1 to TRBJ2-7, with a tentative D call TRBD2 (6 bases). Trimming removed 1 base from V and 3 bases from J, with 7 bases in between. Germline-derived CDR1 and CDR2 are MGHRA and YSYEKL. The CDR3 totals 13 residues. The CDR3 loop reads CASSQGEVYEQYF. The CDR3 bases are TGCGCCAGCAGCCAAGGGGAGGTCTACGAGCAGTACTTC.

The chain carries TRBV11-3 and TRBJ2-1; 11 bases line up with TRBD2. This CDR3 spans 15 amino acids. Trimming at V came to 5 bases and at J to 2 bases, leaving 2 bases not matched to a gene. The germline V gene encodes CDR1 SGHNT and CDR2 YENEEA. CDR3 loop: CASSPSGGPYNEQFF. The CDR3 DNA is TGTGCCAGCAGCCCTAGCGGGGGGCCCTACAATGAGCAGTTCTTC.

The DNA for the CDR3 is TGCGCCAGCAGTTCGGGTGTTAACTATGGCTACACCTTC. Its translation is CASSSGVNYGYTF. This rearrangement joins TRBV10-1 to TRBJ1-2; D unresolved. The CDR3 is 13 residues long. The germline V and J ends were trimmed by 5 bases and 1 base, with 8 bases remaining between them. Looked up from germline, CDR1 is WNHNN and CDR2 is SYGVQD (reference sequence).

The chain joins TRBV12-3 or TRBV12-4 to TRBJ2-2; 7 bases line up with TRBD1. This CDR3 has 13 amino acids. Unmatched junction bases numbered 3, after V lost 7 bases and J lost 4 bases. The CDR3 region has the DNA TGTGCCAGCACACAGGGGTCCACCGGGGAGCTGTTTTTT. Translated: CASTQGSTGELFF.

CDR3 sequence: CASPPLAGNTGELFF. CDR3 DNA: TGTGCCTCCCCCCCCCTAGCGGGGAACACCGGGGAGCTGTTTTTT. This chain uses TRBV30 with TRBJ2-2; 8 bases line up with TRBD2. The CDR3 has 15 residues. Per germline, CDR1 GTSNPN and CDR2 SVGIG (reference sequence). The V gene end was trimmed by 7 bases and the J gene end by 1 base; junction bases not matched to a gene: 8. Complete variable domain (other parts from reference TRBV30 and TRBJ2-2): SQTIHQWPATLVQPVGSPLSLECTVEGTSNPNLYWYRQAAGRGLQLLFYSVGIGQISSEVPQNLSASRPQDRQFILSSKKLLLSDSGFYLCASPPLAGNTGELFFGEGSRLTVL.

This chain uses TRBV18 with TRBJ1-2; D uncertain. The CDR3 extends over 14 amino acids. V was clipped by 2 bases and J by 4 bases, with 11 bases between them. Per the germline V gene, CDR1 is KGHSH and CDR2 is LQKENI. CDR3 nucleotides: TGTGCCAGCTCACCAAACAGCGGATCCTATGGCTACACCTTC. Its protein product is CASSPNSGSYGYTF.

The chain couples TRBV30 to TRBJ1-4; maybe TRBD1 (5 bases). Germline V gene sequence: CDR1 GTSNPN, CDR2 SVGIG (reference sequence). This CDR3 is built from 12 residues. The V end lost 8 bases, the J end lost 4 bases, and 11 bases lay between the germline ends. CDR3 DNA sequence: TGTGCCGGCATCGACAGTAATGAAAAACTGTTTTTT. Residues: CAGIDSNEKLFF.

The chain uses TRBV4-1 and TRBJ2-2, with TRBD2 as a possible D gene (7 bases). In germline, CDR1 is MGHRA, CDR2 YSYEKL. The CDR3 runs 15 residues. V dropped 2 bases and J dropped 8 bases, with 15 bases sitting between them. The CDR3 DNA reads TGCGCCAGCAGCCAATTCACGGGGGGCTGGGGGGAGCTGTTTTTT. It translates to CASSQFTGGWGELFF.

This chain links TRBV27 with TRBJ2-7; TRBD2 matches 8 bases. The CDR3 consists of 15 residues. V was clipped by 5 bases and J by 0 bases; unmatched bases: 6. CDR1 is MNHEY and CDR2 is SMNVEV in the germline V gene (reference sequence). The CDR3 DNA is TGTGCCAGCAGTGCCAGCGGGGGAAACTCCTACGAGCAGTACTTC. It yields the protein CASSASGGNSYEQYF.

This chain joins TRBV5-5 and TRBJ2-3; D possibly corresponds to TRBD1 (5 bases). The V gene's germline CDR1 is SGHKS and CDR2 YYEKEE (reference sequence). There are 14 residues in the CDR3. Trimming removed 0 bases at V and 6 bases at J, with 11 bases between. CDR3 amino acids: CASSLGSGPDTQYF. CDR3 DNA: TGTGCCAGCAGCTTGGGGTCAGGGCCTGATACGCAGTATTTT.

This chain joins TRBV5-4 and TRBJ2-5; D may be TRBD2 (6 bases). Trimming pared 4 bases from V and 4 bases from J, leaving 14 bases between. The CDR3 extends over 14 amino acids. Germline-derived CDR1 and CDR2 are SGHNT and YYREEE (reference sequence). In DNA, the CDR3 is TGTGCCAGCAGCGGCGGGGCATTCGGAGAGACCCAGTACTTC. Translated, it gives CASSGGAFGETQYF.

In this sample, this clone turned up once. The CDR3 DNA is TGTGCCAGCAGCCCGGGACAGAGCACCGGGGAGCTGTTTTTT. It yields the protein CASSPGQSTGELFF. The chain uses TRBV5-4 and TRBJ2-2, with 7 bases aligning to TRBD1. The CDR3 runs 14 residues. CDR1 SGHNT and CDR2 YYREEE come from the germline V gene (reference sequence). V lost 4 bases, J lost 4 bases, and 4 bases stayed unmatched.